The present T cell receptor (beta chain) was sequenced within a study of blood T cell repertoires in COVID-19. Study information: Sites across the United States, Italy and Spain contributed samples from acute and convalescent COVID-19. The cDNA or gDNA used as material had been derived from T cells, B-cell-depleted T cells, or PBMCs.

How the authors handled the data: Reference gene primer amplification yielded estimated nucleated cell counts. Clones were read by immunoSEQ multiplex PCR, and TCRdb kept only the in-frame ones, dropping some. V and J calls and clone size are given by that table; D and trimming were obtained from the DNA. The profile shows 140,000 to 150,000 clones, approximately 80% of them singletons. Deletions cut 4 bases from V and 6 bases from J, with 9 bases between. This CDR3 has 12 residues. The chain uses TRBV12-3 or TRBV12-4 and TRBJ1-2; D is uncertain. Sequencing input: peripheral blood. This TCR was recovered from a woman between 45 and 60 years old with acute or convalescent COVID-19. The CDR3 is CASSSRYDGYTF. The CDR3 DNA sequence: TGTGCCAGCAGTTCTCGGTACGATGGCTACACCTTC.